The sequence of this T cell receptor beta chain was determined in a study of technical replicates of blood from a few donors. The germline CDR1 and CDR2 sequences are LNHDA and SQIVND (reference sequence). This CDR3 contains 16 residues. The V gene lost 3 bases and the J gene lost 3 bases, with 15 bases spanning the gap. Assay used: immunoSEQ multiplex PCR; TCRdb lists only in-frame clones, some missing. The data contain under 50,000 clones, around 96% of them singletons. Sequencing was done on a sample of T cells isolated from PBMCs. The chain uses TRBV19 and TRBJ1-5, with D unresolved. This TCR was recovered from a human donor in good health. The CDR3 DNA sequence: TGTGCCAGTAGTATCACCTCGCCCCGAGACAATCAGCCCCAGCATTTT. Protein sequence: CASSITSPRDNQPQHF. Variable domain in full (rest from reference TRBV19 and TRBJ1-5): DGGITQSPKYLFRKEGQNVTLSCEQNLNHDAMYWYRQDPGQGLRLIYYSQIVNDFQKGDIAEGYSVSREKKESFPLTVTSAQKNPTAFYLCASSITSPRDNQPQHFGDGTRLSIL.